This T cell receptor (beta chain) comes out of a study of Graves' ophthalmopathy and Graves' hyperthyroidism. Study observations and caveats: Appearing in blood as well were most expanded thyroid clonotypes above 0.001 frequency.

The diagnosis combined clinical symptoms, thyroxine, TRAb, thyroid ultrasound and orbital computed tomography scans. RNA transcripts were the template, and TCR beta CDR3 regions were amplified from them. HTBI primers were used in a first-round RT-PCR, which preceded a second-round multiplex PCR. TCRdb fed the multiplex PCR reads into MiXCR, producing one record per CDR3 protein. The sample carries approximately 1.2 million distinct CDR3 sequences, 36% recorded once. This clonotype was picked up many times. As yet, its antigen is unknown. The sequence came from an adult man with Graves' hyperthyroidism. The material sequenced was peripheral blood or thyroid tissue (not recorded which).

The CDR3: CASRSYRSNTGELFF. In DNA, the CDR3 is TGTGCCAGCAGGTCGTATCGGTCCAACACCGGGGAGCTGTTTTTT. This chain connects TRBV2 to TRBJ2-2, with unresolved D. This CDR3 has 15 residues. Germline V gene lookup returns CDR1 SNHLY and CDR2 FYNNEI. V was cut by 6 bases and J by 2 bases, with 13 bases left in between.